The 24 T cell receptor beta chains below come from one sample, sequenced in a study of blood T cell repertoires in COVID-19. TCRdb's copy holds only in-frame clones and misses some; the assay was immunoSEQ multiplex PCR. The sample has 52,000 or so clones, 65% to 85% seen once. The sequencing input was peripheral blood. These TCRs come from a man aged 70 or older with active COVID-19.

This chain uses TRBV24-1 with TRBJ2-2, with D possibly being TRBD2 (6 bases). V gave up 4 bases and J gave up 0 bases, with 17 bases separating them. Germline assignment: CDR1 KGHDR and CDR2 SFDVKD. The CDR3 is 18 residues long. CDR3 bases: TGTGCCACCAGTGACCCCGGGGCTAGCGTCGCGAACACCGGGGAGCTGTTTTTT. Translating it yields CATSDPGASVANTGELFF.

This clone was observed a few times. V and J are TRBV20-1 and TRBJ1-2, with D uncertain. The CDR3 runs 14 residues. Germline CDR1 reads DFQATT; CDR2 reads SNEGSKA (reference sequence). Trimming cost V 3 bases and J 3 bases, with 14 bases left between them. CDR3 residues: CSASPQDFHYGYTF. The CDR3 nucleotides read TGCAGTGCTAGTCCCCAGGATTTTCACTATGGCTACACCTTC.

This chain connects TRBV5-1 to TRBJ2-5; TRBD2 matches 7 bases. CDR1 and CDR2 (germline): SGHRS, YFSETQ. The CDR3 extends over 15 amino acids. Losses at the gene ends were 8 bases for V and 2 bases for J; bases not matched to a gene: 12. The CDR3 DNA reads TGCGCCAGTACAGAGACCGGGAGGATACAAGAGACCCAGTACTTC. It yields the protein CASTETGRIQETQYF.

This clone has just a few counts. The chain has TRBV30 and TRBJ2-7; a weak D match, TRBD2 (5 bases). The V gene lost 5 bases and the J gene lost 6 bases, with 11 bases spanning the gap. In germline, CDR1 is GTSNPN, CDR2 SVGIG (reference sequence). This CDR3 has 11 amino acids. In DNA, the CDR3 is TGTGCCTGGGCAGTCGGAGGCGAGCAGTACTTC. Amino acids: CAWAVGGEQYF.

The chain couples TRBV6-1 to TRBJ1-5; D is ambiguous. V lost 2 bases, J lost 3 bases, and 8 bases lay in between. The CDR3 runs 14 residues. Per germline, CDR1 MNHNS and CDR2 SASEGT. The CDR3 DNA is TGTGCCAGCAGTGAACAGATGGCCAATCAGCCCCAGCATTTT. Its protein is CASSEQMANQPQHF.

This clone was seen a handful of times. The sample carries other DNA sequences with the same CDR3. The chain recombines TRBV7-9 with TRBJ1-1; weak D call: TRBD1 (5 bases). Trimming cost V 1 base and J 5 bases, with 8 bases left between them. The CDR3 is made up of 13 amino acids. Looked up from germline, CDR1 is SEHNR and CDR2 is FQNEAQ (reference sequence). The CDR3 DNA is TGTGCCAGCAGCTTAGATCCAGGGACTGAAGCTTTCTTT. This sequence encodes CASSLDPGTEAFF.

CDR3 nucleotides: TGCGCCAGCAGCGGAGCGGGGACAGGGGCGGAGACCCAGTACTTC. Its translation is CASSGAGTGAETQYF. The chain recombines TRBV4-3 with TRBJ2-5, with 10 nucleotides matching TRBD1. The germline V gene has CDR1 LGHNA and CDR2 YSLEER. The V segment lost 5 bases and the J segment 5 bases; nucleotides outside the gene matches: 8. This CDR3 comprises 15 residues.

CDR3 nucleotide sequence: TGTGCCAGCAGCCCACAGTTGAACACTGAAGCTTTCTTT. Translation: CASSPQLNTEAFF. The rearrangement links TRBV5-5 to TRBJ1-1, with unresolved D. Germline values: CDR1 SGHKS, CDR2 YYEKEE (reference sequence). Trimming removed 4 bases from V and 0 bases from J, with 7 bases in between. This CDR3 is built from 13 residues.

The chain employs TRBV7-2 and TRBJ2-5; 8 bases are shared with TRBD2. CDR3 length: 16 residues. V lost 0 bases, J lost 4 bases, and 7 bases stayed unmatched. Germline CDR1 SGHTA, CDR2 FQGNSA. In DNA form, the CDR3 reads TGTGCCAGCAGCTTAGCGTTAGCGGGATGGGGAGAGACCCAGTACTTC. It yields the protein CASSLALAGWGETQYF.

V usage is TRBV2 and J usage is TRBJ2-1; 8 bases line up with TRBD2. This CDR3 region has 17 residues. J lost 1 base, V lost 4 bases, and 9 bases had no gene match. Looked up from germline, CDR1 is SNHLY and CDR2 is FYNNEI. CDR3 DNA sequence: TGTGCCAGCAGTGCCGGGAGTAGCGGGGAATCCTACAATGAGCAGTTCTTC. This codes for CASSAGSSGESYNEQFF.

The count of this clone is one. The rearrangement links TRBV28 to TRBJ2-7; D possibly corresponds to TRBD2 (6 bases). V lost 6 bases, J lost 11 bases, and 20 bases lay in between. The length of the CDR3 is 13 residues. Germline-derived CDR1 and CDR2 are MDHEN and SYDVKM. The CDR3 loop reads CASSSRGKGTEYF. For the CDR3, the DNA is TGTGCCAGCAGCTCCCGAGGCAAGGGGACTGAGTACTTC.

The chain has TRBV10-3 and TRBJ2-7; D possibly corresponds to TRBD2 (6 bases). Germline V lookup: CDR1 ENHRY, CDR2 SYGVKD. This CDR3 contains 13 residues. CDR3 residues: CSAGSVSAYEQYF. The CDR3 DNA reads TGTTCCGCGGGGTCCGTTTCGGCCTACGAGCAGTACTTC.

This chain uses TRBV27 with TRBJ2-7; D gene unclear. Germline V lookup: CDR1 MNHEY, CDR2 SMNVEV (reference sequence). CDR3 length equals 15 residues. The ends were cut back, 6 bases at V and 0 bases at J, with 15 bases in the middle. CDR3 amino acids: CASSLYPGPSYEQYF. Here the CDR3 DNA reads TGTGCCAGCAGCCTCTATCCGGGTCCCTCCTACGAGCAGTACTTC.

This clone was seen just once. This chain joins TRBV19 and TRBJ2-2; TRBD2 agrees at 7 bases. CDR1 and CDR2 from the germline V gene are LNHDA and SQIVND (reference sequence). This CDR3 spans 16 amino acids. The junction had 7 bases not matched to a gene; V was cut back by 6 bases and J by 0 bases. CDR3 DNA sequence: TGTGCCAGTAGGACCACGGGACTATCGAACACCGGGGAGCTGTTTTTT. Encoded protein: CASRTTGLSNTGELFF.

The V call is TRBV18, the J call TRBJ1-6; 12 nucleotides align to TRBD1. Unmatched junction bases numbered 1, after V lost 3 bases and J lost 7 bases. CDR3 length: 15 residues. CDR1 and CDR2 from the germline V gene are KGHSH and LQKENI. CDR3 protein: CASSPGQGANSPLHF. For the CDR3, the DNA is TGTGCCAGCTCACCGGGACAGGGGGCGAATTCACCCCTCCACTTT.

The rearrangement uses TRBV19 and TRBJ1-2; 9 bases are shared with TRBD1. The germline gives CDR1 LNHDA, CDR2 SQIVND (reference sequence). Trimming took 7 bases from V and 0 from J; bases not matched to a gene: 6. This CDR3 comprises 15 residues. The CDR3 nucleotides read TGTGCCAGTAAAGACAGGGGGAAAGCTAACTATGGCTACACCTTC. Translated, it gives CASKDRGKANYGYTF.

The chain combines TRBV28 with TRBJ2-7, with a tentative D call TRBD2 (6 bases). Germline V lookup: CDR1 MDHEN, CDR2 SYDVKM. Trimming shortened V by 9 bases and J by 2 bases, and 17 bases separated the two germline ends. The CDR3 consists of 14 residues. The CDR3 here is CASWEREPPYEQYF. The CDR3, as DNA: TGTGCCAGTTGGGAACGGGAGCCACCCTACGAGCAGTACTTC.

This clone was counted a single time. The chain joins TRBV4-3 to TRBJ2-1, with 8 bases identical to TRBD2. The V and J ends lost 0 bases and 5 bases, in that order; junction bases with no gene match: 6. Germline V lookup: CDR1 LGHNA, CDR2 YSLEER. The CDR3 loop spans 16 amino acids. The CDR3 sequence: CASSQELGGGNNEQFF. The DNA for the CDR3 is TGCGCCAGCAGCCAAGAGTTGGGCGGGGGGAACAATGAGCAGTTCTTC.

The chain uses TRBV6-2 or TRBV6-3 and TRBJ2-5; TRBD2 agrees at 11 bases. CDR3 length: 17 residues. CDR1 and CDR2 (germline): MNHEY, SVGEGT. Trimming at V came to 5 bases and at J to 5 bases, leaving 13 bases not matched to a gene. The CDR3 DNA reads TGTGCCAGCAGTAAGACCTACAATAGCGGGAGGGAGGAGACCCAGTACTTC. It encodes CASSKTYNSGREETQYF.

This chain's CDR3 is CASRQTSGDNTGELFF. The CDR3 DNA reads TGTGCCAGTAGACAGACTAGCGGGGATAACACCGGGGAGCTGTTTTTT. This chain joins TRBV19 and TRBJ2-2, with 11 bases aligning to TRBD2. The CDR3 length is 16 residues. Trimming removed 6 bases from V and 2 bases from J; junction bases left unmatched: 5. Germline V gene sequence: CDR1 LNHDA, CDR2 SQIVND (reference sequence).

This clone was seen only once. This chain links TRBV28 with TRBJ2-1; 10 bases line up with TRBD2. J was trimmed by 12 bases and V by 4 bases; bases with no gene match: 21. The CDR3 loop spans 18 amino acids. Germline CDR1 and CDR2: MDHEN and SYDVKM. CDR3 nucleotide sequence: TGTGCCAGCAGTTCCACTTCTAGGGCTAGCGGGGGACGTTCGGGGCAGTTCTTC. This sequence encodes CASSSTSRASGGRSGQFF.

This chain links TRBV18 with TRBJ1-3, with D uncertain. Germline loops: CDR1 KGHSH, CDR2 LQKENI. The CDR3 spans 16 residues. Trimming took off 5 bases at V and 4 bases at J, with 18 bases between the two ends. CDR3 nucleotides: TGTGCCAGCTCAGCTCTAGAGGGAGGTCCCGGAAACACCATATATTTT. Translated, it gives CASSALEGGPGNTIYF.

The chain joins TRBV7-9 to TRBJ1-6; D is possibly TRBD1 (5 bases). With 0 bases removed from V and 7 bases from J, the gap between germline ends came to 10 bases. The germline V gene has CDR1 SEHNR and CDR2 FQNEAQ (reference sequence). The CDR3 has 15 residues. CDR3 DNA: TGTGCCAGCAGCTTAGCGGCCAGGACAAATTCACCCCTCCACTTT. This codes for CASSLAARTNSPLHF.

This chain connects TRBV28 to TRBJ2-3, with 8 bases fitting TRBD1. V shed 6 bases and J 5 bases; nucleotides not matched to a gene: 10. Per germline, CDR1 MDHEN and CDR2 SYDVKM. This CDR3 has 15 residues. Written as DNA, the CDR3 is TGTGCCAGCAGACCCCACGGACAGGGTTTAGATACGCAGTATTTT. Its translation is CASRPHGQGLDTQYF.